This T cell receptor beta chain stems from a study of cytomegalovirus exposure and HLA in healthy donors. Study outcomes and limitations: It was assumed in the presence/absence analyses that sequencing depth was roughly uniform across donors.

This CDR3 comprises 13 residues. Looked up from germline, CDR1 is PRHDT and CDR2 is FYEKMQ (reference sequence). Trimming pared 5 bases from V and 8 bases from J, leaving 12 bases between. PCR amplification relied on 60 Vbeta primers (plus 13 Jbeta primers). Sequencing used immunoSEQ multiplex PCR; TCRdb keeps in-frame clones, though not all of them. The sample has approximately 150,000 clones; around 10% are singletons. This clone has only a few counts. Its target is unknown. The chain combines TRBV13 with TRBJ2-2, with a tentative D call TRBD1 (5 bases). Source material: PBMCs. The origin of this receptor is a male donor in good health and CMV-seronegative. The CDR3 nucleotides read TGTGCCAGCAGCCCTCGACAGCTAGGGGAGCTGTTTTTT. It specifies CASSPRQLGELFF.